The clone carrying this TCR beta chain came up a few times. Alpha and beta constant region primers primed reverse transcription for blood and skin samples. MiXCR, applied by TCRdb to the UMI-ligation and nested PCR reads, yields one record per CDR3 protein. The sample has about 18,000 distinct CDR3 sequences, 8% to 10% seen once. Germline V gene lookup returns CDR1 LGHNA and CDR2 YNFKEQ. The V end lost 3 bases, the J end lost 3 bases, and 12 bases lay between the germline ends. The CDR3 is 15 residues long. This record comes from a study of naive and memory T cell subsets. Treatment specified: skin biopsy from PPD injection site in Mantoux-positive individual. Unsorted total RNA, about 1 to 1000 ng, was DNase treated before reverse transcription.

The sequences come from skin, collected from a tuberculin skin test site. V usage is TRBV4-2 and J usage is TRBJ1-5; the D gene is possibly TRBD1 (5 bases). This clonotype was sampled from an adult in good health. The CDR3 is CASSHLGPYNQPQHF. CDR3 coding DNA: TGTGCCAGCAGCCACCTGGGACCGTACAATCAGCCCCAGCATTTT.